Presented here are 30 T cell receptor beta chains from one specimen sequenced in a study of T-cell reconstitution after alpha-beta-depleted transplantation in children. Preparing the TCRbeta library involved the use of unique molecular identifiers. TCRdb fed the PCR reads into MiXCR, producing one record per CDR3 protein. There are roughly 200,000 distinct CDR3 sequences in the sample; approximately 10% occur only once, and roughly 6.2% lies in the top ten. Sequencing used PBMCs from the stem cell graft donor, obtained from the stem cell graft. The receptors come from a human donor who donated a stem cell graft to a child with acute lymphoblastic leukemia.

This clonotype was recorded many times. The chain couples TRBV6-1 to TRBJ2-7, with 9 bases identical to TRBD1. Per germline, CDR1 MNHNS and CDR2 SASEGT. The CDR3 spans 15 residues. Unmatched junction bases numbered 8, after V lost 7 bases and J lost 1 base. The DNA of the CDR3 is TGTGCCAGCAAAAGACAGGGGGACGCGTCCTACGAGCAGTACTTC. Its translation is CASKRQGDASYEQYF.

This clonotype was recorded a few times. This chain joins TRBV27 and TRBJ2-7, with D possibly matching TRBD2 (5 bases). Trimming took off 3 bases at V and 5 bases at J, with 11 bases between the two ends. CDR1 is MNHEY, CDR2 SMNVEV, per germline (reference sequence). This CDR3 spans 13 amino acids. The CDR3 loop is CASSFPGNHEQYF. DNA of the CDR3: TGTGCCAGCAGTTTTCCGGGGAACCACGAGCAGTACTTC.

This clonotype was seen many times. The rearrangement joins TRBV29-1 to TRBJ1-2; D gene ambiguous. Germline V lookup: CDR1 SQVTM, CDR2 ANQGSEA. V was clipped by 5 bases and J by 4 bases, with 17 bases between them. CDR3 length equals 14 residues. In DNA form, the CDR3 reads TGCAGCGTTCTAAGATCTACCACCGTCTATGGCTACACCTTC. This translates into CSVLRSTTVYGYTF.

This clonotype was counted between two and nine times. CDR3 protein: CSVDRSGETQYF. CDR3 nucleotides: TGCAGCGTCGACCGAAGCGGGGAGACCCAGTACTTC. The V gene is TRBV29-1, the J gene TRBJ2-5; D is perhaps TRBD2 (6 bases). The CDR3 covers 12 residues. V lost 6 bases to trimming and J lost 5 bases, with 13 bases between them. Looked up from germline, CDR1 is SQVTM and CDR2 is ANQGSEA.

In this sample, this clonotype turned up many times. The chain carries TRBV10-2 and TRBJ1-2; D is ambiguous. CDR1 WSHSY and CDR2 SAAADI come from the germline V gene. This CDR3 contains 12 residues. V lost 3 bases and J 8 bases, leaving 10 bases between the germline ends. In nucleotides, the CDR3 is TGCGCCAGCAGTGACCCGGGTCCGGGCTACACCTTC. It yields the protein CASSDPGPGYTF.

The chain is built from TRBV12-3 or TRBV12-4 and TRBJ1-2; possible D gene TRBD1, 6 bases. V was cut by 6 bases and J by 2 bases, with 25 bases left in between. This CDR3 is 18 amino acids long. The CDR3, as DNA: TGTGCCAGCAGCCGAAGGGCAACCATACAGGGTGGCAACTATGGCTACACCTTC. Amino acid sequence: CASSRRATIQGGNYGYTF.

The table lists this clonotype with a few counts. This chain links TRBV12-3 or TRBV12-4 with TRBJ2-2, with 8 bases fitting TRBD2. The CDR3 runs to 17 residues. V shed 6 bases, J shed 3 bases, and the junction held 12 bases outside the gene matches. The CDR3 DNA reads as TGTGCCAGCAGGAATGTCTGGGCGGGGGGATACACCGGGGAGCTGTTTTTT. Translated, it gives CASRNVWAGGYTGELFF.

The table lists this clonotype with a few counts. The chain is built from TRBV6-2 or TRBV6-3 and TRBJ2-1; TRBD1 aligns across 8 bases. Germline V lookup: CDR1 MNHEY, CDR2 SVGEGT. The V and J ends lost 7 bases and 3 bases, in that order; junction bases with no gene match: 5. The CDR3 spans 14 residues. CDR3 sequence reads: CASNTGGVYNEQFF. The CDR3 region has the DNA TGTGCCAGCAACACAGGGGGTGTCTACAATGAGCAGTTCTTC.

This clonotype was detected ten times or more. This chain uses TRBV10-1 with TRBJ2-2, with TRBD1 identical over 8 bases. Trimming took 0 bases from V and 6 from J; bases not matched to a gene: 6. The CDR3 is made up of 16 amino acids. CDR1 is WNHNN, CDR2 SYGVQD, per germline (reference sequence). CDR3 residues: CASSESTGTGPGELFF. Here the CDR3 DNA reads TGCGCCAGCAGTGAGTCGACGGGGACAGGCCCCGGGGAGCTGTTTTTT.

The V call is TRBV18, the J call TRBJ1-1, with 11 bases fitting TRBD1. The V and J ends lost 6 bases and 0 bases, in that order; junction bases with no gene match: 3. The CDR3 is 15 residues long. CDR1 is KGHSH and CDR2 is LQKENI in the germline V gene. The CDR3: CASSGTGGMNTEAFF. The CDR3 nucleotides are TGTGCCAGCTCGGGGACAGGGGGTATGAACACTGAAGCTTTCTTT.

The chain combines TRBV7-8 with TRBJ2-1; possible D gene TRBD1, 5 bases. V lost 0 bases and J 7 bases, leaving 10 bases between the germline ends. The germline V gene encodes CDR1 SGHVS and CDR2 FQNEAQ. The length of the CDR3 is 14 residues. The CDR3 sequence: CASSLATTVNEQFF. The CDR3 nucleotides are TGTGCCAGCAGCTTAGCCACGACAGTAAATGAGCAGTTCTTC.

The rearrangement uses TRBV12-3 or TRBV12-4 and TRBJ2-5, with D tentatively TRBD2 (5 bases). The CDR3 contains 18 residues. V shed 11 bases and J shed 4 bases, with 32 bases lying between them. In DNA, the CDR3 is TGTGCCTTCAGTCCAGCGGCCCCCCTACTAGTATGGGCAGAGACCCAGTACTTC. Protein: CAFSPAAPLLVWAETQYF.

The chain recombines TRBV10-3 with TRBJ1-1, with a weak D call TRBD1 (5 bases). In germline, CDR1 is ENHRY, CDR2 SYGVKD. V was trimmed by 3 bases and J by 9 bases, leaving 20 bases between them. The CDR3 extends over 15 amino acids. The CDR3 region is CAISDSGNWGGKAFF. CDR3 DNA: TGTGCCATCAGTGATTCGGGGAACTGGGGCGGAAAAGCTTTCTTT.

This clonotype turned up a few times. The V and J genes are TRBV11-1 and TRBJ2-7; the match to TRBD2 covers 9 bases. The germline gives CDR1 SGHAT, CDR2 FQDESV (reference sequence). V dropped 3 bases and J dropped 7; count of bases not matched to a gene: 10. CDR3 length: 15 residues. CDR3 DNA: TGTGCCAGCAGCTTTCGGCGGGGGGGGGCAGATGAGCAGTACTTC. Protein: CASSFRRGGADEQYF.

The chain has TRBV19 and TRBJ1-3, with a weak D call TRBD1 (5 bases). CDR3 length equals 15 residues. V lost 7 bases to trimming and J lost 0 bases, with 13 bases between them. Looked up from germline, CDR1 is LNHDA and CDR2 is SQIVND (reference sequence). As DNA, the CDR3 is TGTGCCAGTAAGGACACATTGGCCTCTGGAAACACCATATATTTT. Its protein product is CASKDTLASGNTIYF. The entire variable domain, with the rest obtained from reference TRBV19 and TRBJ1-3, is as follows: DGGITQSPKYLFRKEGQNVTLSCEQNLNHDAMYWYRQDPGQGLRLIYYSQIVNDFQKGDIAEGYSVSREKKESFPLTVTSAQKNPTAFYLCASKDTLASGNTIYFGEGSWLTVV.

This clonotype was recorded a few times. The V and J genes are TRBV20-1 and TRBJ1-6; D is uncertain. The germline V gene has CDR1 DFQATT and CDR2 SNEGSKA (reference sequence). This CDR3 is 13 amino acids long. V was clipped by 2 bases and J by 6 bases, with 8 bases between them. The CDR3 reads CSARQDGNSPLHF. The CDR3 DNA reads TGCAGTGCTAGACAGGACGGTAATTCACCCCTCCACTTT.

Ten or more counts support this clonotype. In nucleotides, the CDR3 is TGTGCCAGCAGCCAGGGAGTCCCGGGACTAGCGGGGGGGCGGTACAATGAGCAGTTCTTC. It codes for CASSQGVPGLAGGRYNEQFF. The rearrangement links TRBV3-1 to TRBJ2-1, with 16 bases that match TRBD2. Germline CDR1 reads LGHDT; CDR2 reads YNNKEL (reference sequence). J was trimmed by 4 bases and V by 3 bases; bases with no gene match: 12. The CDR3 is made up of 20 amino acids.

The V gene is TRBV7-8, the J gene TRBJ1-2; 9 bases match TRBD1. Trimming removed 4 bases from V and 8 bases from J; junction bases left unmatched: 5. In germline, CDR1 is SGHVS, CDR2 FQNEAQ. There are 13 residues in the CDR3. CDR3 sequence reads: CASSSRQGGGYTF. The CDR3 region has the DNA TGTGCCAGCAGCTCCAGACAGGGGGGAGGCTACACCTTC.

This clonotype was seen ten or more times. V gene TRBV20-1 combines with J gene TRBJ2-4; 11 positions agree with TRBD2. With 5 bases clipped from V and 9 bases from J, the junction kept 9 bases outside the gene matches. Germline lookup yields CDR1 DFQATT and CDR2 SNEGSKA (reference sequence). CDR3 length equals 14 residues. The CDR3 region is CSAGPGLAAGIQYF. CDR3 nucleotides: TGCAGTGCTGGACCGGGACTAGCGGCTGGCATTCAGTACTTC.

This clonotype was picked up a small number of times. V and J are TRBV3-1 and TRBJ2-1, with D unresolved. The CDR3 spans 15 residues. Trimming left V 1 base short and J 5 bases short, with 12 bases between. Germline CDR1 is LGHDT and CDR2 is YNNKEL (reference sequence). This chain's CDR3 is CASSQVQWANNEQFF. The CDR3 nucleotides read TGTGCCAGCAGCCAAGTACAGTGGGCTAACAATGAGCAGTTCTTC.

This clonotype was seen repeatedly, ten times or more. V and J are TRBV28 and TRBJ2-7, with 8 bases lining up with TRBD1. The CDR3 consists of 15 residues. The germline CDR1 and CDR2 sequences are MDHEN and SYDVKM. J lost 1 base, V lost 4 bases, and 6 bases had no gene match. CDR3 DNA: TGTGCCAGCAGTTATACCGGGACAGGATCCTACGAGCAGTACTTC. Its protein is CASSYTGTGSYEQYF. The full variable domain, rest sourced from reference TRBV28 and TRBJ2-7, is DVKVTQSSRYLVKRTGEKVFLECVQDMDHENMFWYRQDPGLGLRLIYFSYDVKMKEKGDIPEGYSVSREKKERFSLILESASTNQTSMYLCASSYTGTGSYEQYFGPGTRLTVT.

This clonotype was detected a few times. V usage is TRBV4-2 and J usage is TRBJ1-5, with TRBD1 matching over 7 bases. The germline V gene has CDR1 LGHNA and CDR2 YNFKEQ. V shed 1 base and J 8 bases; nucleotides not matched to a gene: 8. The length of the CDR3 is 15 residues. The CDR3 here is CASSQGGQGGEPQHF. Here the CDR3 DNA reads TGTGCCAGCAGCCAAGGCGGTCAGGGGGGTGAGCCCCAGCATTTT.

As for this clonotype: With a much larger clone just one base away, this may be a read error. The chain links TRBV5-5 to TRBJ2-7, with D possibly TRBD1 on 5 matching bases. Germline V gives CDR1 SGHKS, CDR2 YYEKEE (reference sequence). The CDR3 has 15 amino acids. In nucleotides, the CDR3 is TGTGCCAGCAGTACCGACAGACATCAGGCCTACGAGGAGTACTTC. This translates into CASSTDRHQAYEEYF.

A few counts support this clonotype. The chain couples TRBV5-1 to TRBJ2-5; D possibly corresponds to TRBD1 (7 bases). The germline V and J ends were trimmed by 0 bases and 2 bases, with 14 bases remaining between them. This CDR3 comprises 16 residues. Germline V CDR1 and CDR2: SGHRS, YFSETQ. This CDR3 reads CASSLETGRRQETQYF. The DNA for the CDR3 is TGCGCCAGCAGCTTGGAGACAGGGAGGAGACAAGAGACCCAGTACTTC. The variable domain in full, with the rest retrieved from reference TRBV5-1 and TRBJ2-5, is KAGVTQTPRYLIKTRGQQVTLSCSPISGHRSVSWYQQTPGQGLQFLFEYFSETQRNKGNFPGRFSGRQFSNSRSEMNVSTLELGDSALYLCASSLETGRRQETQYFGPGTRLLVL.

This chain connects TRBV12-3 or TRBV12-4 to TRBJ2-3, with TRBD2 matching 7 bases. CDR3 size: 14 residues. The V gene end was trimmed by 7 bases and the J gene end by 0 bases; junction bases not matched to a gene: 4. The chain's CDR3 is CASKKRDSTDTQYF. CDR3 bases: TGTGCCAGCAAGAAGCGGGATAGCACAGATACGCAGTATTTT.

This clonotype occurred many times. The V and J genes are TRBV4-3 and TRBJ1-1; 9 nucleotides align to TRBD1. Germline lookup yields CDR1 LGHNA and CDR2 YSLEER. V lost 1 base, J lost 3 bases, and 12 bases stayed unmatched. This CDR3 is built from 18 residues. This chain's CDR3 is CASSQGNGNRGRDTEAFF. In nucleotides, the CDR3 is TGCGCCAGCAGCCAAGGAAATGGAAACAGGGGGCGCGACACTGAAGCTTTCTTT.

There are many counts of this clonotype. The chain has TRBV7-2 and TRBJ2-3; 7 bases map to TRBD2. Germline values: CDR1 SGHTA, CDR2 FQGNSA. The CDR3 contains 16 residues. V dropped 2 bases and J dropped 0; count of bases not matched to a gene: 5. The chain's CDR3 is CASSLWGTTSTDTQYF. DNA for the CDR3: TGTGCCAGCAGCTTATGGGGGACTACTAGCACAGATACGCAGTATTTT. Supplemented by reference TRBV7-2 and TRBJ2-3, the full variable domain reads GAGVSQSPSNKVTEKGKDVELRCDPISGHTALYWYRQSLGQGLEFLIYFQGNSAPDKSGLPSDRFSAERTGGSVSTLTIQRTQQEDSAVYLCASSLWGTTSTDTQYFGPGTRLTVL.

The gene calls are TRBV27 and TRBJ1-6; D gene uncertain. Trimming stripped 5 bases from V and 9 bases from J, with 17 bases between. The CDR3 consists of 15 residues. Germline CDR1 MNHEY, CDR2 SMNVEV (reference sequence). CDR3 coding DNA: TGTGCCAGCAGTACACCGACCCTAGAGGGTTCACCCCTCCACTTT. Protein sequence: CASSTPTLEGSPLHF.

In this sample, this clonotype turned up many times. This chain uses TRBV29-1 with TRBJ2-1; the match to TRBD1 covers 11 bases. V was pared by 6 bases and J by 2 bases, with 12 bases of the junction left unmatched. Germline CDR1 is SQVTM and CDR2 is ANQGSEA. CDR3 length: 17 residues. The CDR3: CSVEPGQGVSTYNEQFF. CDR3 sequence (DNA): TGCAGCGTGGAACCGGGACAGGGGGTCAGCACCTACAATGAGCAGTTCTTC.

This clonotype was observed a handful of times. The chain joins TRBV7-9 to TRBJ2-5; the match to TRBD2 covers 9 bases. This CDR3 spans 14 amino acids. V gave up 1 base and J gave up 5 bases; unmatched junction bases: 2. Germline CDR1 is SEHNR and CDR2 is FQNEAQ (reference sequence). The DNA for the CDR3 is TGTGCCAGCAGCTTAGGGACTAGCGTGGAGACCCAGTACTTC. As protein: CASSLGTSVETQYF.